These 12 T cell receptor beta chains share one sample of origin, sequenced in a study of T cell repertoires in cytomegalovirus infection. For these TCRs, the target antigens are not known. Each CDR3 protein is one row after TCRdb ran MiXCR on the reads. In the table there are a few hundred thousand distinct CDR3 sequences, less than 25% of which are singletons. This sample comprised cultured PBMCs, obtained from culture after CMV antigen stimulation. These receptors originate from a human donor in good health (CMV status not recorded). Some clones in this sample may be carry-over from other donors' samples.

Ten or more counts support this clonotype. The chain has TRBV12-3 or TRBV12-4 and TRBJ1-3; the D gene is possibly TRBD1 (6 bases). V shed 2 bases and J shed 2 bases, with 7 bases lying between them. This CDR3 is built from 14 residues. CDR3 in amino acids: CASSLKGAGNTIYF. The DNA for the CDR3 is TGTGCCAGCAGTTTAAAGGGGGCTGGAAACACCATATATTTT.

This clonotype showed up many times. The chain links TRBV7-2 to TRBJ2-3; D remains ambiguous. CDR1 SGHTA and CDR2 FQGNSA come from the germline V gene. Trimming removed 4 bases at V and 2 bases at J, with 7 bases between. This CDR3 has 13 residues. CDR3 in DNA: TGTGCCAGCAGCTCGAGTAACACAGATACGCAGTATTTT. It codes for CASSSSNTDTQYF.

V is TRBV6-5 and J is TRBJ2-1, with 9 bases identical to TRBD2. V dropped 5 bases and J dropped 2; count of bases not matched to a gene: 4. There are 15 residues in the CDR3. Germline loops: CDR1 MNHEY, CDR2 SVGAGI. CDR3: CASSRLAVTYNEQFF. The CDR3 nucleotides read TGTGCCAGCAGTCGACTAGCGGTGACCTACAATGAGCAGTTCTTC.

This clonotype has at least ten counts. The chain recombines TRBV7-2 with TRBJ2-5; 9 bases agree with TRBD2. V trimming: 1 base; J trimming: 6 bases; junction bases outside the gene matches: 12. The CDR3 runs to 17 residues. Germline values: CDR1 SGHTA, CDR2 FQGNSA. CDR3 DNA: TGTGCCAGCAGCTTAGGAGCTGCGGGAGGGCATTCAAAGACCCAGTACTTC. Translation gives CASSLGAAGGHSKTQYF.

This clonotype was found a few times. The V call is TRBV6-2 or TRBV6-3, the J call TRBJ2-1, with a weak D call TRBD2 (6 bases). The CDR3 extends over 15 amino acids. Deletions cut 1 base from V and 8 bases from J, with 15 bases between. Germline V gene data show CDR1 as MNHEY and CDR2 as SVGEGT. CDR3 nucleotides: TGTGCCAGCAGTTACTGGGACCCGGGAGTGGATGAGCAGTTCTTC. Protein sequence: CASSYWDPGVDEQFF.

This clonotype came up many times. This chain uses TRBV7-2 with TRBJ1-2; D gene ambiguous. The germline gives CDR1 SGHTA, CDR2 FQGNSA. V was trimmed by 2 bases and J by 7 bases, leaving 11 bases between them. This CDR3 is 13 amino acids long. CDR3 coding DNA: TGTGCCAGCAGCTTATCCCAGTCCAGTGGCTACACCTTC. This gives the protein CASSLSQSSGYTF.

This clonotype was observed many times. The chain carries TRBV4-3 and TRBJ2-3, with D unresolved. Per germline, CDR1 LGHNA and CDR2 YSLEER. Trimming took off 4 bases at V and 0 bases at J, with 11 bases between the two ends. The CDR3 spans 15 residues. In DNA form, the CDR3 reads TGCGCCAGCAGCCGGGCCCATGCTAGCACAGATACGCAGTATTTT. This codes for CASSRAHASTDTQYF.

The chain combines TRBV6-8 with TRBJ2-5; D remains ambiguous. This CDR3 is built from 17 residues. Trimming shortened V by 0 bases and J by 4 bases, and 18 bases separated the two germline ends. In germline, CDR1 is MNHGY, CDR2 SAAAGT. The CDR3 coding sequence is TGTGCCAGCAGTTACTCGGGAAACTTCCTAGGGCGAGAGACCCAGTACTTC. The encoded protein is CASSYSGNFLGRETQYF.

In its sample, this clonotype was seen many times. This chain uses TRBV11-2 with TRBJ2-1; the D is unclear. Germline V gene data show CDR1 as SGHAT and CDR2 as FQNNGV. V lost 3 bases and J 0 bases, leaving 9 bases between the germline ends. The CDR3 loop spans 15 amino acids. DNA of the CDR3: TGTGCCAGCAGCTTTCGGGTCAGCTCCTACAATGAGCAGTTCTTC. Residues: CASSFRVSSYNEQFF.

The rearrangement links TRBV9 to TRBJ1-2, with TRBD1 identical over 9 bases. The germline V gene has CDR1 SGDLS and CDR2 YYNGEE. Trimming took 3 bases from V and 12 from J; bases not matched to a gene: 6. The CDR3 is 12 amino acids. The CDR3 reads CASSAHRGRHTF. CDR3 sequence (DNA): TGTGCCAGCAGCGCTCACAGGGGGCGCCACACCTTC. Using reference TRBV9 and TRBJ1-2 for the parts outside the CDR3, the full variable domain is DSGVTQTPKHLITATGQRVTLRCSPRSGDLSVYWYQQSLDQGLQFLIQYYNGEERAKGNILERFSAQQFPDLHSELNLSSLELGDSALYFCASSAHRGRHTFGSGTRLTVV.

The rearrangement joins TRBV2 to TRBJ2-3; TRBD2 aligns across 11 bases. The V segment lost 3 bases and the J segment 6 bases; nucleotides outside the gene matches: 8. CDR3 length equals 16 residues. In germline, CDR1 is SNHLY, CDR2 FYNNEI. CDR3: CASSDPGLAVLDTQYF. The CDR3, as DNA: TGTGCCAGCAGTGACCCGGGACTAGCGGTTCTTGATACGCAGTATTTT.

This clonotype showed up many times. The CDR3 region is CASSSRDRDNEQFF. In nucleotides, the CDR3 is TGTGCCAGCAGCTCCCGGGACAGGGACAATGAGCAGTTCTTC. This rearrangement joins TRBV7-8 to TRBJ2-1, with 9 bases that match TRBD1. Looked up from germline, CDR1 is SGHVS and CDR2 is FQNEAQ. The CDR3 is 14 amino acids. V dropped 4 bases and J dropped 5; count of bases not matched to a gene: 3.